The 23 T cell receptor beta chains below all came from one sample that was sequenced in a study of metastatic and nonmetastatic thyroid tumors. No patient had received any treatment before thyroid surgery. Via MiXCR, TCRdb re-called the PCR reads. The sample has approximately 24,000 clones, roughly 21% seen once. Sequenced material: blood. Receptor source: a male donor with papillary thyroid cancer or a benign thyroid nodule (not recorded which). Some clones in this sample may be carry-over from other donors' samples.

The table lists this clone with many counts. The chain links TRBV2 to TRBJ2-5; D is unresolved. The germline CDR1 and CDR2 sequences are SNHLY and FYNNEI. V was clipped by 7 bases and J by 3 bases, with 12 bases between them. This CDR3 is 13 amino acids long. The CDR3 nucleotides are TGTGCCAGCAATCGAATGACGGAAGAGACCCAGTACTTC. This translates into CASNRMTEETQYF.

This clone was seen ten or more times. The sample holds other DNA sequences that translate to the same CDR3. Here the CDR3 reads CASSIGQSWATQYF. CDR3 nucleotide sequence: TGTGCCAGTAGTATCGGGCAGTCGTGGGCTACGCAGTATTTT. This chain joins TRBV19 and TRBJ2-3; D is ambiguous. CDR1 is LNHDA and CDR2 is SQIVND in the germline V gene (reference sequence). Trimming removed 3 bases at V and 8 bases at J, with 15 bases between. This CDR3 is 14 amino acids long.

In its sample, this clone was seen a few times. CDR3 sequence reads: CSARQRISGNTIYF. CDR3 DNA: TGCAGCGCTAGACAGCGTATCTCTGGAAACACCATATATTTT. V gene TRBV29-1 combines with J gene TRBJ1-3; D might be TRBD1 (5 bases). This CDR3 contains 14 residues. Germline values: CDR1 SQVTM, CDR2 ANQGSEA. Trimming took 7 bases from V and 0 from J, leaving 13 bases between them.

The rearrangement joins TRBV5-1 to TRBJ1-6, with 7 bases fitting TRBD1. This CDR3 spans 15 amino acids. Germline CDR1 is SGHRS and CDR2 is YFSETQ. V was clipped by 2 bases and J by 9 bases; unmatched bases: 8. Written as DNA, the CDR3 is TGCGCCAGCAGCTTTCAGGGGGTGGAAGCTTCACCCCTCCACTTT. Its translation is CASSFQGVEASPLHF.

Many counts were recorded for this clone. The V and J genes are TRBV2 and TRBJ1-3; D gene ambiguous. Germline CDR1 reads SNHLY; CDR2 reads FYNNEI. There are 14 residues in the CDR3. V was pared by 4 bases and J by 0 bases, with 7 bases between. The CDR3 loop reads CASSVGGSGNTIYF. CDR3 coding DNA: TGTGCCAGCAGTGTAGGCGGCTCTGGAAACACCATATATTTT.

Turning to this clone: One junction end disagrees with the germline gene, perhaps due to a read error. The chain couples TRBV28 to TRBJ2-1, with D possibly called TRBD1 or TRBD2 (5 bases each). This CDR3 is 15 amino acids long. Looked up from germline, CDR1 is MDHEN and CDR2 is SYDVKM. The CDR3 DNA reads as TGTGCCAGCAGTTTAGCAGGCCTAGCTGGGGGTGAGCAGCTCTTC. Translated, it gives CASSLAGLAGGEQLF.

This clone occurred many times. A much larger clone lies a single base off, so this may be a read error. V is TRBV6-1 and J is TRBJ2-1, with D possibly being TRBD1 (6 bases). Germline CDR1 reads MNHNS; CDR2 reads SASEGT. The CDR3 extends over 15 amino acids. The chain's CDR3 is CVSRGGESSYNEQFF. The CDR3 DNA reads TGTGTCAGCAGGGGTGGGGAGAGCTCCTACAATGAGCAGTTCTTC.

This clone was seen ten or more times. This chain links TRBV30 with TRBJ2-3; 13 bases map to TRBD2. Germline CDR1 reads GTSNPN; CDR2 reads SVGIG (reference sequence). With V trimmed by 3 bases and J by 4 bases, 4 bases remained unmatched. The CDR3 is made up of 15 amino acids. The CDR3 spells CAWRGLAGESDTQYF. The CDR3 nucleotides are TGTGCCTGGAGAGGACTAGCGGGAGAGTCAGATACGCAGTATTTT.

This clone was recorded many times. The chain has TRBV7-3 and TRBJ2-7; D might be TRBD2 (6 bases). V was pared by 5 bases and J by 2 bases, with 13 bases between. Germline assignment: CDR1 SGHTA and CDR2 FQGTGA. The CDR3 is made up of 14 amino acids. CDR3 in DNA: TGTGCCAGCAGCACAACCGGGGGACCCTACGAGCAGTACTTC. It specifies CASSTTGGPYEQYF.

The chain employs TRBV4-1 and TRBJ2-7, with D tentatively TRBD1 (6 bases). The germline V and J ends were trimmed by 0 bases and 6 bases, with 12 bases remaining between them. CDR1 is MGHRA, CDR2 YSYEKL, per germline. The CDR3 contains 14 residues. The CDR3 loop is CASSQDDRILEQYF. CDR3 nucleotide sequence: TGCGCCAGCAGCCAAGATGACAGGATCCTCGAGCAGTACTTC.

This clone was seen at least ten times. V usage is TRBV5-4 and J usage is TRBJ2-7; TRBD1 matches at 7 bases. J was trimmed by 1 base and V by 0 bases; bases with no gene match: 4. CDR1 is SGHNT and CDR2 is YYREEE in the germline V gene (reference sequence). The CDR3 loop spans 15 amino acids. DNA of the CDR3: TGTGCCAGCAGCTTGGGACAGGGAACGTCCTACGAGCAGTACTTC. This sequence encodes CASSLGQGTSYEQYF.

This clone was counted between two and nine times. The chain joins TRBV4-1 to TRBJ1-4; TRBD1 might be the D (6 bases). The CDR3 has 17 amino acids. V lost 0 bases and J lost 0, with 11 bases in between. Germline loops: CDR1 MGHRA, CDR2 YSYEKL. In DNA, the CDR3 is TGCGCCAGCAGCCAAGAACCGGGGGCGGCAACTAATGAAAAACTGTTTTTT. This translates into CASSQEPGAATNEKLFF.

By frequency in the sample, this clone is medium-sized. This chain uses TRBV4-3 with TRBJ2-3; D possibly uses TRBD1 or TRBD2 (5 bases each). Trimming took 0 bases from V and 0 from J, leaving 13 bases between them. This CDR3 region has 17 residues. CDR1 is LGHNA, CDR2 YSLEER, per germline. The CDR3, as DNA: TGCGCCAGCAGCCAAGATGATGTCGGGGCTAGCACAGATACGCAGTATTTT. Protein product: CASSQDDVGASTDTQYF.

Ten or more counts support this clone. The chain couples TRBV2 to TRBJ2-1; TRBD2 is a possible D gene (5 bases). V gave up 4 bases and J gave up 5 bases, with 15 bases separating them. CDR3 length equals 15 residues. Germline CDR1 and CDR2: SNHLY and FYNNEI. The chain's CDR3 is CASSGLRTGDNEQFF. The DNA for the CDR3 is TGTGCCAGCAGTGGATTAAGGACTGGAGACAATGAGCAGTTCTTC.

This clone was recorded at least ten times. The gene calls are TRBV7-8 and TRBJ1-3, with a possible D match to TRBD1 (5 bases). Per germline, CDR1 SGHVS and CDR2 FQNEAQ. The CDR3 has 16 amino acids. V was cut by 5 bases and J by 0 bases, with 14 bases left in between. The CDR3 spells CASSHTPQVSGNTIYF. The CDR3 DNA is TGTGCCAGCAGCCACACCCCACAGGTCTCTGGAAACACCATATATTTT.

This clone appeared a few times. At one end, the junction sequence differs from germline, possibly due to a read error. V is TRBV27 and J is TRBJ2-1; 11 bases fit TRBD2. This CDR3 region has 15 residues. CDR1 MNHEY and CDR2 SMNVEV come from the germline V gene (reference sequence). The CDR3 here is CASSTLAGDYNDQFF. The CDR3 DNA reads as TGTGCCAGCTCAACACTAGCGGGAGATTACAATGATCAGTTCTTC.

V gene TRBV11-3 combines with J gene TRBJ2-7; 7 bases match TRBD1. The CDR3 has 14 amino acids. V lost 5 bases and J lost 2; bases outside the gene matches: 6. CDR1 and CDR2 (germline): SGHNT, YENEEA. The DNA of the CDR3 is TGTGCCAGCAGCCTTCGACAGGGACCCTACGAGCAGTACTTC. Protein: CASSLRQGPYEQYF. The whole variable domain, remainder taken from reference TRBV11-3 and TRBJ2-7, is EAGVVQSPRYKIIEKKQPVAFWCNPISGHNTLYWYLQNLGQGPELLIRYENEEAVDDSQLPKDRFSAERLKGVDSTLKIQPAELGDSAVYLCASSLRQGPYEQYFGPGTRLTVT.

Note on this clone: A much larger clone lies one base from this, so it may be a read error. The sample has other DNA sequences that encode this CDR3 too. The J gene is TRBJ2-5, the V gene TRBV6-1; perhaps D is TRBD1 or TRBD2 (5 bases each). The CDR3 is made up of 16 amino acids. Trimming took 5 bases from V and 8 from J, leaving 24 bases between them. CDR1 is MNHNS, CDR2 SASEGT, per germline. CDR3 loop: CASSSQRTLGATTQYF. CDR3 sequence (DNA): TGTGCCAGCAGTTCGCAACGGACCCTCGGGGCAACTACCCAGTACTTC.

There are a few counts of this clone. This sequence joins TRBV6-2 or TRBV6-3 and TRBJ1-1; perhaps TRBD1 as D (5 bases). This CDR3 comprises 14 residues. CDR1 is MNHEY, CDR2 SVGEGT, per germline. Deletions cut 2 bases from V and 7 bases from J, with 14 bases between. CDR3 sequence (DNA): TGTGCCAGCAGTTACAGCCGGGACCCCATTGAAGCTTTCTTT. Protein: CASSYSRDPIEAFF.

In its sample, this clone ranks as medium-sized. The chain carries TRBV4-3 and TRBJ2-7; TRBD2 agrees at 10 bases. V shed 2 bases and J 2 bases; nucleotides not matched to a gene: 3. Germline V gene sequence: CDR1 LGHNA, CDR2 YSLEER. There are 15 residues in the CDR3. The CDR3 DNA sequence: TGCGCCAGCAGCCAACAAGCGGGAGGGCCCTACGAGCAGTACTTC. Protein product: CASSQQAGGPYEQYF.

This clone was detected a few times. Other DNA sequences from this sample encode an identical CDR3 as well. The V and J genes are TRBV9 and TRBJ2-1, with 7 bases identical to TRBD2. V dropped 0 bases and J dropped 5; count of bases not matched to a gene: 14. Germline values: CDR1 SGDLS, CDR2 YYNGEE. The length of the CDR3 is 18 residues. The CDR3 protein is CASSVGGGAGVLDNEQFF. In DNA form, the CDR3 reads TGTGCCAGCAGCGTAGGTGGTGGGGCGGGAGTATTGGACAATGAGCAGTTCTTC.

This clone occurred many times. This chain uses TRBV6-2 or TRBV6-3 with TRBJ2-5, with D possibly being TRBD1 or TRBD2 (6 bases each). Germline V gene lookup returns CDR1 MNHEY and CDR2 SVGEGT. Trimming removed 8 bases from V and 2 bases from J, with 15 bases in between. CDR3 length equals 14 residues. The chain's CDR3 is CASLYSGAQETQYF. DNA of the CDR3: TGTGCCAGCTTATACTCGGGGGCACAAGAGACCCAGTACTTC.

This clone is medium-sized within its sample. This chain links TRBV2 with TRBJ2-1, with a tentative D call TRBD1 (6 bases). The CDR3 spans 12 residues. Trimming took 10 bases from V and 6 from J, leaving 13 bases between them. Germline-derived CDR1 and CDR2 are SNHLY and FYNNEI. The CDR3 region is CATHRVGNEQFF. In nucleotides, the CDR3 is TGTGCCACTCACAGGGTGGGCAATGAGCAGTTCTTC.